Listed here are 8 T cell receptor beta chains from one sample, sequenced in a study of long-term antiretroviral therapy in people with HIV (dated 2022 in TCRdb). The immunoSEQ hsTCRB v3.0 assay was used at survey level resolution to sequence the TRB variable region. Entries here come from immuneACCESS through TCRdb and include only in-frame sequences with V and J called. Some clones fail to appear in such tables; in the studies checked, an unresolved V gene covers under half of the shortfall, and the cause of the remainder is unknown. For this sample the table gives around 15,000 clones, of which about 85% were detected only once. The ten most abundant clones make up about 5.2% of the sample. Sequencing used unsorted PBMCs, obtained 0.5 years after starting antiretroviral therapy. The receptors stem from a woman in her thirties or forties with HIV.

This chain links TRBV15 with TRBJ2-4; no firm D call. V lost 5 bases to trimming and J lost 0 bases, with 11 bases between them. This CDR3 is 15 amino acids long. CDR1 LNHNV and CDR2 YYDKDF come from the germline V gene (reference sequence). The CDR3 is CATSDSGAAKNIQYF. Here the CDR3 DNA reads TGTGCCACCAGCGACTCCGGCGCAGCCAAAAACATTCAGTACTTC.

The V gene is TRBV19, the J gene TRBJ2-7; D gene uncertain. The V gene lost 3 bases and the J gene lost 2 bases, with 8 bases spanning the gap. This CDR3 is 13 amino acids long. Germline V gene data show CDR1 as LNHDA and CDR2 as SQIVND (reference sequence). The CDR3 nucleotides read TGTGCCAGTAGTATCCGGCTAGCCTACGAGCAGTACTTC. Its protein product is CASSIRLAYEQYF.

This clone appeared a single time. The chain recombines TRBV28 with TRBJ2-2; D gene uncertain. Germline V gene data show CDR1 as MDHEN and CDR2 as SYDVKM. With 7 bases removed from V and 2 bases from J, the gap between germline ends came to 14 bases. The CDR3 extends over 15 amino acids. The CDR3 DNA reads as TGTGCCAGCAAGCCTCCGTACCCTAACACCGGGGAGCTGTTTTTT. Its translation: CASKPPYPNTGELFF.

The V gene is TRBV7-2, the J gene TRBJ1-2; no reliable D call. This CDR3 contains 13 residues. Per germline, CDR1 SGHTA and CDR2 FQGNSA. Trimming left V 5 bases short and J 3 bases short, with 10 bases between. In DNA form, the CDR3 reads TGTGCCAGCAGCCCACGGCCCGACTATGGCTACACCTTC. This translates into CASSPRPDYGYTF.

The chain employs TRBV15 and TRBJ1-1, with D maybe TRBD1 (5 bases). Germline V CDR1 and CDR2: LNHNV, YYDKDF (reference sequence). With 0 bases removed from V and 8 bases from J, the gap between germline ends came to 22 bases. The CDR3 loop spans 17 amino acids. The CDR3 is CATSRDFGGARGTEAFF. The DNA for the CDR3 is TGTGCCACCAGCAGAGATTTTGGGGGAGCCCGGGGTACAGAAGCTTTCTTT.

The rearrangement links TRBV5-4 to TRBJ1-2; 8 nucleotides match TRBD1. The CDR3 is 16 amino acids. The germline V gene encodes CDR1 SGHNT and CDR2 YYREEE (reference sequence). After removal of 5 bases from V and 4 bases from J, the junction contained 13 bases not matched to a gene. The CDR3 nucleotides are TGTGCCAGCAGATCAGCGGGACAGGAAGCCTTCTATGGCTACACCTTC. Translating gives CASRSAGQEAFYGYTF.

This clone was picked up a small number of times. This sequence joins TRBV5-4 and TRBJ2-7; no definite D call. Trimming took off 0 bases at V and 3 bases at J, with 4 bases between the two ends. The CDR3 consists of 12 residues. CDR1 SGHNT and CDR2 YYREEE come from the germline V gene (reference sequence). The CDR3 DNA follows: TGTGCCAGCAGCTTGGAGGGCTACGAGCAGTACTTC. This encodes CASSLEGYEQYF.

This clone was recorded a few times. The chain uses TRBV15 and TRBJ2-1; TRBD2 matches at 9 bases. The CDR3 spans 17 residues. The V gene's germline CDR1 is LNHNV and CDR2 YYDKDF (reference sequence). Trimming removed 0 bases from V and 5 bases from J; junction bases left unmatched: 8. CDR3 sequence (DNA): TGTGCCACCAGCAGAGATCAGCCACAGCGGGGGGACAATGAGCAGTTCTTC. Encoded protein: CATSRDQPQRGDNEQFF.